This is a list of T cell receptor beta chains from one sample in a study of T-cell reconstitution after alpha-beta-depleted transplantation in children. A single record per CDR3 protein comes from TCRdb applying MiXCR to the PCR reads. The data hold nearly 400,000 distinct CDR3 sequences, with about a fifth observed a single time. Material: PBMCs from the stem cell graft donor, obtained from the stem cell graft. These receptors came from a human donor who donated a stem cell graft to a child with acute myeloid leukemia. Each CDR3 is given with its conserved first and last residue. D genes are given only for firm matches. The size field is filled for only some rows; it gives once, few, many or a size class.

j_call clone_size v_call d_call cdr3_aa cdr3_nt
TRBJ2-6 NA TRBV3-1 NA CASSQAGSGANVLTF TGTGCCAGCAGCCAAGCTGGGTCTGGGGCCAACGTCCTGACTTTC
TRBJ2-1 NA TRBV5-1 NA CASRGTRESGQFF TGCGCCAGCAGAGGGACCCGCGAGAGTGGGCAGTTCTTC
TRBJ2-7 many TRBV20-1 TRBD1 CSARIRQGSYEQYF TGCAGTGCTAGAATACGACAGGGCTCCTACGAGCAGTACTTC
TRBJ2-1 many TRBV27 TRBD2 CASSKGGTSGRSEQFF TGTGCCAGCAGTAAGGGCGGGACTAGCGGGAGAAGTGAGCAGTTCTTC
TRBJ2-7 NA TRBV12-2 NA CASRPWTGFWCPSSYEQYF TGTGCAAGTCGCCCATGGACAGGGTTTTGGTGCCCCAGCTCCTACGAGCAGTACTTC
TRBJ2-7 NA TRBV30 TRBD1 CAQTGTGEGEQYF TGTGCCCAAACGGGGACAGGGGAGGGCGAGCAGTACTTC
TRBJ2-7 few TRBV28 NA CASSPPRTHSSYEQYF TGTGCCAGCAGTCCCCCGAGGACGCACAGCTCCTACGAGCAGTACTTC
TRBJ2-7 few TRBV5-1 TRBD1 CASSSNIPGQGVYEQYF TGCGCCAGCAGCTCGAACATTCCGGGACAGGGTGTCTACGAGCAGTACTTC
TRBJ2-2 NA TRBV24-1 TRBD2 CATSDSRTSGPNTGELFF TGTGCCACCAGTGATTCCCGGACTAGCGGGCCGAACACCGGGGAGCTGTTTTTT
TRBJ2-1 few TRBV12-3/TRBV12-4 TRBD2 CASSRGGTRWFF TGTGCCAGCAGTCGGGGGGGGACTAGGTGGTTCTTC
TRBJ2-4 NA TRBV12-3/TRBV12-4 TRBD1 CASSWGTGKAKNIQYF TGTGCCAGCAGTTGGGGGACAGGGAAAGCCAAAAACATTCAGTACTTC
TRBJ2-1 few TRBV25-1 NA CASNADRGNEQFF TGTGCCAGCAACGCAGATCGAGGGAATGAGCAGTTCTTC
TRBJ2-3 NA TRBV6-2/TRBV6-3 TRBD2 CTSSYGRATDTQYF TGTACCAGCAGTTACGGGAGGGCCACAGATACGCAGTATTTT
TRBJ2-1 many TRBV12-3/TRBV12-4 TRBD2 CASSYERDPYNEQFF TGTGCCAGCAGTTACGAGCGGGACCCTTACAATGAGCAGTTCTTC
TRBJ2-7 NA TRBV7-2 TRBD2 CASSLVGEGSYEQYF TGTGCCAGCAGCTTAGTTGGGGAGGGCTCCTACGAGCAGTACTTC
TRBJ1-1 NA TRBV29-1 TRBD1 CSGGGQGYTEAFF TGCAGCGGAGGCGGACAGGGGTACACTGAAGCTTTCTTT
TRBJ2-2 NA TRBV6-5 TRBD2 CASSYIAGGNGELFF TGTGCCAGCAGTTACATAGCGGGAGGCAACGGGGAGCTGTTTTTT
TRBJ1-1 many TRBV6-5 NA CASSPQGLRTEAFF TGTGCCAGCAGCCCCCAGGGGTTACGGACTGAAGCTTTCTTT
TRBJ2-1 NA TRBV12-5 TRBD2 CASGHASGRSYEQFF TGTGCTAGTGGTCACGCTAGCGGGAGGTCGTATGAGCAGTTCTTC
TRBJ2-1 few TRBV20-1 NA CSAEGGTGNEQFF TGCAGTGCCGAGGGCGGGACGGGTAATGAGCAGTTCTTC
TRBJ2-7 NA TRBV10-2 TRBD2 CASSESGGAYEQYF TGCGCCAGCAGTGAGTCGGGAGGGGCGTACGAGCAGTACTTC
TRBJ2-1 NA TRBV6-5 NA CASRPPGGSGYNEQFF TGTGCCAGCAGGCCGCCGGGTGGGAGTGGTTACAATGAGCAGTTCTTC
TRBJ2-2 many TRBV20-1 TRBD2 CSARTSGREYTGELFF TGCAGTGCGAGGACTAGCGGGAGGGAATACACCGGGGAGCTGTTTTTT
TRBJ2-5 many TRBV29-1 NA CSVEGTAGETQYF TGCAGCGTTGAAGGGACAGCTGGTGAGACCCAGTACTTC
TRBJ1-2 NA TRBV28 NA CASSLQGGTNYGYTF TGTGCCAGCAGTTTACAGGGAGGTACTAACTATGGCTACACCTTC
TRBJ1-1 many TRBV29-1 NA CSVAGRANTEAFF TGCAGCGTTGCGGGCAGGGCGAACACTGAAGCTTTCTTT
TRBJ2-2 once TRBV7-7 NA CASSKGRGGTTGELFF TGTGCTAGCAGCAAAGGGCGTGGGGGAACCACCGGGGAGCTGTTTTTT
TRBJ2-7 NA TRBV4-3 NA CASSQSIAYEQYF TGCGCCAGCAGCCAATCTATAGCCTACGAGCAGTACTTC
TRBJ2-1 many TRBV5-1 NA CASSLSSSYNEQFF TGCGCCAGCAGCTTGAGTAGCTCCTACAATGAGCAGTTCTTC
TRBJ2-3 NA TRBV5-1 TRBD1 CASSRLKGTGSTDTQYF TGCGCCAGCAGCAGGTTGAAAGGGACAGGGAGCACAGATACGCAGTATTTT
TRBJ2-1 few TRBV4-1 TRBD2 CASSPGGLAGRGNEQFF TGCGCCAGCAGCCCGGGGGGACTAGCGGGAAGGGGGAATGAGCAGTTCTTC
TRBJ2-5 NA TRBV11-1 TRBD1 CASSWSSGTGDYGETQYF TGTGCCAGCAGCTGGAGCAGCGGGACAGGGGATTACGGAGAGACCCAGTACTTC
TRBJ1-6 few TRBV29-1 NA CSVSGASSPLHF TGCAGCGTGTCTGGCGCGTCCTCACCCCTCCACTTT
TRBJ2-1 few TRBV29-1 NA CSATGLNSDEQFF TGCAGCGCGACGGGTCTGAACTCGGATGAGCAGTTCTTC
TRBJ1-5 many TRBV29-1 TRBD1 CSVVTGGNQPQHF TGCAGCGTGGTTACAGGGGGCAATCAGCCCCAGCATTTT
TRBJ2-1 few TRBV20-1 NA CSARVFDEQFF TGCAGTGCTAGAGTTTTCGATGAGCAGTTCTTC
TRBJ2-1 NA TRBV24-1 TRBD2 CATSDWGGSSYNEQFF TGTGCCACCAGTGATTGGGGGGGGAGCTCCTACAATGAGCAGTTCTTC
TRBJ2-1 few TRBV4-1 TRBD1 CASSQDSRTGDVEQFF TGCGCCAGCAGCCAAGATTCGCGGACAGGGGACGTTGAGCAGTTCTTC
TRBJ1-1 NA TRBV7-9 NA CASSLHNKQGTEAFF TGTGCCAGCAGCTTACACAATAAACAGGGAACTGAAGCTTTCTTT
TRBJ1-2 NA TRBV4-1 NA CASSRRGGAGGLNYGYTF TGCGCCAGCAGCCGCAGGGGAGGGGCCGGGGGGCTTAACTATGGCTACACCTTC
TRBJ2-3 once TRBV4-1 TRBD2 CASSQGSGLANSRHF TGCGCCAGCAGCCAAGGATCGGGACTAGCGAACAGTCGGCATTTT
TRBJ1-3 NA TRBV29-1 NA CSVVGAGNTIYF TGCAGCGTTGTAGGGGCTGGAAACACCATATATTTT
TRBJ2-7 many TRBV29-1 NA CSVVNQDEQYF TGCAGCGTTGTGAATCAGGACGAGCAGTACTTC
TRBJ2-2 many TRBV9 NA CASSVAPGWGGTSTGELFF TGTGCCAGCAGCGTAGCCCCCGGGTGGGGCGGGACGTCTACCGGGGAGCTGTTTTTT
TRBJ1-2 NA TRBV10-3 TRBD1 CAISGERGPGYGYTF TGTGCCATCAGTGGAGAGAGGGGGCCGGGCTATGGCTACACCTTC